This TCR beta chain was documented in a study of early T cells in non-severe SARS-CoV-2 infection. As for the study in general: Chains were not paired, and sequencing was done on bulk RNA from unsorted whole blood. Findings and limits, study-wide: Private and CD4 specificities were missed by VDJdb matching, skewed to anti-spike CD8.

Many counts were recorded for this clonotype. Its target is unknown. Attached unique molecular identifiers marked individual cDNA molecules. TCRdb reanalysed the 5' RACE reads using MiXCR and keeps one entry per CDR3 protein. The sample shows 80,000 to 95,000 distinct CDR3 sequences, around 13% of them seen only once. The CDR3 spans 17 residues. Trimming removed 3 bases from V and 5 bases from J; junction bases left unmatched: 12. Germline-derived CDR1 and CDR2 are SGHRS and YFSETQ. The TCR originated in an adult who was a healthcare worker with PCR-confirmed SARS-CoV-2 infection or an uninfected control (not recorded which). The rearrangement joins TRBV5-1 to TRBJ2-7, with 12 positions matching TRBD2. What was sequenced was whole blood. CDR3 region: CASSSPSGGANSHEQYF. The CDR3, as DNA: TGCGCCAGCAGCTCACCTAGCGGGGGGGCCAATTCCCACGAGCAGTACTTC. The whole variable domain, filled in from reference TRBV5-1 and TRBJ2-7, reads KAGVTQTPRYLIKTRGQQVTLSCSPISGHRSVSWYQQTPGQGLQFLFEYFSETQRNKGNFPGRFSGRQFSNSRSEMNVSTLELGDSALYLCASSSPSGGANSHEQYFGPGTRLTVT.